The next 14 T cell receptor beta chains were all read from a single sample in a study of CD8 T cells in Susac syndrome. Random hexamers primed reverse transcription of about 0.45 to 1 ug RNA. TCRdb reprocessed the immunoSEQ multiplex PCR reads via MiXCR and lists one record per CDR3 protein. The table lists roughly 200,000 distinct CDR3 sequences, approximately 94% of them singletons. Material: CD4+ T cells from PBMCs. The receptor set was obtained from a human donor in good health.

The V call is TRBV24-1, the J call TRBJ2-1, with TRBD1 identical over 7 bases. CDR1 KGHDR and CDR2 SFDVKD come from the germline V gene. This CDR3 contains 15 residues. V dropped 0 bases and J dropped 3; count of bases not matched to a gene: 1. The CDR3 DNA is TGTGCCACCAGTGATTTGGCAGGGGGCTACAATGAGCAGTTCTTC. Amino acid sequence: CATSDLAGGYNEQFF.

CDR3 amino acids: CSAKIPLVRGSWQETQYF. In DNA form, the CDR3 reads TGCAGTGCTAAAATCCCCCTCGTCCGGGGGAGTTGGCAAGAGACCCAGTACTTC. V gene TRBV20-1 combines with J gene TRBJ2-5; D perhaps matches TRBD2 (6 bases). V lost 4 bases and J lost 2, with 26 bases in between. The CDR3 has 18 amino acids. CDR1 is DFQATT and CDR2 is SNEGSKA in the germline V gene (reference sequence).

The chain carries TRBV27 and TRBJ1-2, with a weak D call TRBD1 (5 bases). This CDR3 contains 13 residues. Trimming pared 3 bases from V and 7 bases from J, leaving 12 bases between. The germline gives CDR1 MNHEY, CDR2 SMNVEV (reference sequence). The CDR3 here is CASSFGQGSGYTF. The CDR3 DNA is TGTGCCAGCAGTTTCGGGCAGGGCTCTGGCTACACCTTC.

The chain carries TRBV29-1 and TRBJ2-7, with TRBD2 matching over 9 bases. Germline lookup yields CDR1 SQVTM and CDR2 ANQGSEA. The CDR3 has 13 amino acids. The J segment lost 2 bases and the V segment lost 4 bases, leaving 3 bases of the junction unmatched. The CDR3 nucleotides are TGCAGCGTTGCAGCTAGCGGGGCCTACGAGCAGTACTTC. Translating it yields CSVAASGAYEQYF.

This rearrangement joins TRBV29-1 to TRBJ1-2; tentatively, D is TRBD1 (6 bases). The CDR3 has 13 amino acids. Germline V CDR1 and CDR2: SQVTM, ANQGSEA. With 3 bases removed from V and 3 bases from J, the gap between germline ends came to 11 bases. The CDR3 region is CSVEAGGDYGYTF. CDR3 DNA sequence: TGCAGCGTTGAGGCGGGGGGCGACTATGGCTACACCTTC.

The chain uses TRBV7-2 and TRBJ2-4, with D perhaps matching TRBD1 (6 bases). Between the trimmed V and J ends, which lost 0 bases and 4 bases, there was a span of 10 bases. Per the germline V gene, CDR1 is SGHTA and CDR2 is FQGNSA. The length of the CDR3 is 15 residues. Here the CDR3 reads CASSLAGTRKNIQYF. The CDR3 DNA reads as TGTGCCAGCAGCTTAGCGGGGACACGAAAAAACATTCAGTACTTC.

V usage is TRBV20-1 and J usage is TRBJ2-1; 8 positions match TRBD2. Germline CDR1 reads DFQATT; CDR2 reads SNEGSKA (reference sequence). This CDR3 spans 15 amino acids. V shed 0 bases and J 7 bases; nucleotides not matched to a gene: 8. This chain's CDR3 is CSARDDGRALNEQFF. The CDR3 nucleotides read TGCAGTGCTAGAGACGACGGGAGGGCCCTGAATGAGCAGTTCTTC.

The V call is TRBV15, the J call TRBJ1-2; 7 nucleotides line up with TRBD1. The V gene's germline CDR1 is LNHNV and CDR2 YYDKDF (reference sequence). Trimming cost V 2 bases and J 8 bases; bases outside gene matches: 8. This CDR3 has 14 residues. DNA for the CDR3: TGTGCCACCAGCAGACCATCACAGGGGACCGGCTACACCTTC. This encodes CATSRPSQGTGYTF.

The chain couples TRBV29-1 to TRBJ1-2, with a possible D match to TRBD1 (5 bases). CDR1 is SQVTM and CDR2 is ANQGSEA in the germline V gene. CDR3 length: 13 residues. The ends were cut back, 8 bases at V and 2 bases at J, with 15 bases in the middle. The CDR3 reads CSIQANRNYGYTF. DNA for the CDR3: TGCAGCATACAGGCGAACCGAAACTATGGCTACACCTTC.

V usage is TRBV5-1 and J usage is TRBJ1-2; the D is unclear. V lost 1 base to trimming and J lost 4 bases, with 11 bases between them. Germline V gives CDR1 SGHRS, CDR2 YFSETQ. The CDR3 is made up of 14 amino acids. CDR3 amino acids: CASSLSGPIYGYTF. CDR3 DNA sequence: TGCGCCAGCAGCTTGAGTGGGCCGATCTATGGCTACACCTTC.

The chain joins TRBV18 to TRBJ1-5; the D is unclear. This CDR3 is built from 16 residues. The V end lost 1 base, the J end lost 0 bases, and 10 bases lay between the germline ends. Germline CDR1 is KGHSH and CDR2 is LQKENI. This CDR3 reads CASSPLSLNSNQPQHF. As DNA, the CDR3 is TGTGCCAGCTCACCACTTTCTCTGAATAGCAATCAGCCCCAGCATTTT.

This clonotype was seen a few times. The gene calls are TRBV12-3 or TRBV12-4 and TRBJ1-1, with 10 bases lining up with TRBD1. With V trimmed by 8 bases and J by 11 bases, 8 bases remained unmatched. The CDR3 has 12 amino acids. The CDR3 DNA reads as TGTGCCAGCTCCGCTGGGACAGGGGAGGCTTTCTTT. Its translation is CASSAGTGEAFF.

Here the CDR3 reads CASSLPSTGPRYEQYF. The CDR3 DNA is TGTGCCAGCAGTTTACCCTCGACAGGGCCCCGCTACGAGCAGTACTTC. The chain is built from TRBV28 and TRBJ2-7, with 7 bases that match TRBD1. The CDR3 consists of 16 residues. The junction had 10 bases not matched to a gene; V was cut back by 2 bases and J by 3 bases. CDR1 is MDHEN, CDR2 SYDVKM, per germline.

The rearrangement joins TRBV5-8 to TRBJ2-7; D remains ambiguous. Germline CDR1 reads SGHTS; CDR2 reads YDEGEE. The CDR3 runs to 12 residues. The V gene lost 4 bases and the J gene lost 2 bases, with 7 bases spanning the gap. The CDR3 is CASSTTPYEQYF. CDR3 bases: TGTGCCAGCAGCACAACCCCCTACGAGCAGTACTTC.